Each of the 6 T cell receptor beta chains below was sequenced from the same sample in a study of blood T cell repertoires in COVID-19. Method: immunoSEQ multiplex PCR; TCRdb's copy keeps in-frame clones and lacks some. The sample records tens of thousands of clones, approximately 91% being singletons. The material sequenced was peripheral blood. All receptors derive from a human donor in a cohort sampled during active COVID-19.

The chain combines TRBV6-5 with TRBJ2-5; 8 nucleotides line up with TRBD2. The CDR3 contains 14 residues. The germline V gene encodes CDR1 MNHEY and CDR2 SVGAGI. V lost 6 bases to trimming and J lost 3 bases; unmatched junction nucleotides: 6. The CDR3 loop reads CASRTRLAKETQYF. In DNA, the CDR3 is TGTGCCAGCAGAACCCGACTAGCGAAAGAGACCCAGTACTTC.

This clone was seen once. V usage is TRBV9 and J usage is TRBJ2-4; 10 bases are a match to TRBD2. The germline V gene encodes CDR1 SGDLS and CDR2 YYNGEE. This CDR3 has 20 amino acids. V was clipped by 1 base and J by 0 bases; unmatched bases: 13. This chain's CDR3 is CASSVKAGLAAPLAKNIQYF. For the CDR3, the DNA is TGTGCCAGCAGCGTAAAGGCAGGACTAGCGGCACCACTAGCCAAAAACATTCAGTACTTC.

The rearrangement uses TRBV19 and TRBJ2-3, with TRBD2 matching 12 bases. The CDR3 is 18 amino acids. The V and J ends lost 1 base and 3 bases, in that order; junction bases with no gene match: 8. CDR1 is LNHDA, CDR2 SQIVND, per germline (reference sequence). CDR3 nucleotide sequence: TGTGCCAGTAGTATAGGCCTAGCGGGAGGGCCAAGGACAGATACGCAGTATTTT. The encoded protein is CASSIGLAGGPRTDTQYF.

The V gene is TRBV3-1 (or the pseudogene TRBV3-2), the J gene TRBJ2-1; 10 bases align to TRBD2. J lost 5 bases, V lost 0 bases, and 4 bases had no gene match. Germline assignment: CDR1 LGHDT and CDR2 YNNKEL (reference sequence). The CDR3 runs 16 residues. CDR3 amino acids: CASSQDTLAGDNEQFF. The CDR3 coding sequence is TGTGCCAGCAGCCAAGATACCCTAGCGGGAGACAATGAGCAGTTCTTC.

J is TRBJ2-5 and V is TRBV11-3; 9 nucleotides match TRBD1. The CDR3 totals 15 residues. CDR1 and CDR2 from the germline V gene are SGHNT and YENEEA. The junction had 8 bases not matched to a gene; V was cut back by 4 bases and J by 5 bases. CDR3 in amino acids: CASSSRQGGRETQYF. In DNA form, the CDR3 reads TGTGCCAGCAGCTCAAGACAGGGGGGAAGGGAGACCCAGTACTTC.

V gene TRBV28 combines with J gene TRBJ2-7, with 10 bases that match TRBD1. Losses at the gene ends were 9 bases for V and 4 bases for J; bases not matched to a gene: 9. The CDR3 is 14 amino acids. Germline V lookup: CDR1 MDHEN, CDR2 SYDVKM. Written as DNA, the CDR3 is TGTGCCAGTGGGGCCGGGACAGGGGTTTACGAGCAGTACTTC. Residues: CASGAGTGVYEQYF.